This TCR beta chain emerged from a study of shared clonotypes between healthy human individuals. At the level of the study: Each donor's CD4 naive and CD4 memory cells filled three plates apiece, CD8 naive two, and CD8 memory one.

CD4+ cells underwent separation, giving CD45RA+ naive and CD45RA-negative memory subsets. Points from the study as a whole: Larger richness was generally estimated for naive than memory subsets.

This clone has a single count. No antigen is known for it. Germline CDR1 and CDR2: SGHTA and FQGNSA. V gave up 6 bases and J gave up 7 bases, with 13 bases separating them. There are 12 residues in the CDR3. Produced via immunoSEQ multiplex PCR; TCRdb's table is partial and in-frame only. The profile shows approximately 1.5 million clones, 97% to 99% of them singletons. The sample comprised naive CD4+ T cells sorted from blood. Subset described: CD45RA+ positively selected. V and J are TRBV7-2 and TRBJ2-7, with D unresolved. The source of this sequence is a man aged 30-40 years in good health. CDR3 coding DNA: TGTGCCAGCAGTCGGACCTTTAAGGAGCAGTACTTC. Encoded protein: CASSRTFKEQYF.